This T cell receptor beta chain was profiled in a study of T cells in Graves' hyperthyroidism and ophthalmopathy. V lost 5 bases to trimming and J lost 1 base; unmatched junction nucleotides: 5. The V gene's germline CDR1 is SGHTA and CDR2 FQGNSA. This CDR3 spans 16 amino acids. RNA transcripts were the template for amplifying TCR beta CDR3 regions. First-round RT-PCR of the TCR CDR3 relied on the HTBI primer set. A single record per CDR3 protein comes from TCRdb applying MiXCR to the multiplex PCR reads. The table shows hundreds of thousands of distinct CDR3 sequences, with 30% to 40% occurring only once.

The specimen sequenced was blood. The TCR was taken from a middle-aged woman with Graves' hyperthyroidism. The V gene is TRBV7-2, the J gene TRBJ2-6; 7 bases fit TRBD1. In nucleotides, the CDR3 is TGTGCCAGCAGCCGAAACAGGGGTTCTGGGGCCAACGTCCTGACTTTC. Amino acid sequence: CASSRNRGSGANVLTF.